This is a list of T cell receptor beta chains from one sample in a study of blood T cell repertoires in COVID-19. The assay was immunoSEQ multiplex PCR, and TCRdb's table has in-frame clones only and misses some. Of approximately 250,000 clones in the sample, 85% to 90% were seen once. Material for sequencing was peripheral blood. The source of these receptors is a woman aged 60-75 years with COVID-19, enrolled during active disease. CDR3s include the opening cysteine and the closing phenylalanine or tryptophan. Fields, in order: D gene, V gene, J gene, clone size, CDR3 protein, CDR3 DNA. D genes are given only for firm matches. Only part of the rows carry a size: once, few, many, or a class if the clone is expanded.

D: -
V: TRBV6-5
J: TRBJ1-6
size: once
CDR3: CASSRGGSNNSPLHF
DNA: TGTGCCAGCAGCCGGGGGGGGTCGAATAATTCACCCCTCCACTTT

D: TRBD1
V: TRBV6-2/TRBV6-3
J: TRBJ1-5
size: once
CDR3: CASSNTGVAQPQHF
DNA: TGTGCCAGCAGTAACACAGGGGTGGCTCAGCCCCAGCATTTT

D: -
V: TRBV20-1
J: TRBJ1-2
size: -
CDR3: CSASSFGYTF
DNA: TGCAGTGCTAGTTCGTTCGGCTACACCTTC

D: -
V: TRBV3-1/TRBV3-2
J: TRBJ1-1
size: -
CDR3: CASSHLRSLEAFF
DNA: TGTGCCAGCAGCCATTTGCGATCCCTCGAAGCTTTCTTT

D: -
V: TRBV23-1
J: TRBJ2-2
size: once
CDR3: CASRQLFTTGELFF
DNA: TGCGCCAGCAGACAGCTTTTCACGACCGGGGAGCTGTTTTTT

D: -
V: TRBV19
J: TRBJ1-5
size: -
CDR3: CASTSAGQPQHF
DNA: TGTGCCAGTACCTCTGCGGGGCAGCCCCAGCATTTT

D: -
V: TRBV5-4
J: TRBJ1-4
size: -
CDR3: CASSLGQGVEKLFF
DNA: TGTGCCAGCAGCTTGGGGCAGGGTGTTGAAAAACTGTTTTTT

D: -
V: TRBV6-5
J: TRBJ1-1
size: -
CDR3: CASSPGQTHTEAFF
DNA: TGTGCCAGCAGCCCCGGACAGACCCACACTGAAGCTTTCTTT

D: -
V: TRBV13
J: TRBJ1-2
size: -
CDR3: CASSQTENYGYTF
DNA: TGTGCCAGCAGCCAGACAGAGAACTATGGCTACACCTTC

D: TRBD2
V: TRBV3-1/TRBV3-2
J: TRBJ2-3
size: -
CDR3: CASSQARAGVTQYF
DNA: TGTGCCAGCAGCCAAGCCCGCGCGGGGGTGACGCAGTATTTT

D: TRBD1
V: TRBV6-5
J: TRBJ1-1
size: -
CDR3: CASSPGQGKNTEAFF
DNA: TGTGCCAGCAGTCCGGGACAGGGGAAGAACACTGAAGCTTTCTTT

D: -
V: TRBV28
J: TRBJ1-2
size: once
CDR3: CALQDGFTYGYTF
DNA: TGTGCGTTACAGGACGGATTTACCTATGGCTACACCTTC

D: TRBD2
V: TRBV4-1
J: TRBJ2-7
size: -
CDR3: CASSQWTSGGYEQYF
DNA: TGCGCCAGCAGCCAATGGACTAGCGGGGGCTACGAGCAGTACTTC

D: TRBD1
V: TRBV5-1
J: TRBJ2-1
size: -
CDR3: CASRPDRGRTYNEQFF
DNA: TGCGCCAGCAGGCCCGACAGGGGAAGGACCTACAATGAGCAGTTCTTC

D: -
V: TRBV7-3
J: TRBJ2-1
size: once
CDR3: CASSVQGGEQFF
DNA: TGTGCCAGCAGCGTACAGGGTGGTGAGCAGTTCTTC

D: -
V: TRBV21-1
J: TRBJ1-1
size: few
CDR3: CASRSSGNTEAFF
DNA: TGTGCCAGCAGGTCCTCAGGGAACACTGAAGCTTTCTTT

D: TRBD2
V: TRBV19
J: TRBJ2-3
size: -
CDR3: CASSILASGSTDTQYF
DNA: TGTGCCAGTAGTATACTGGCTAGCGGGAGCACAGATACGCAGTATTTT

D: TRBD1
V: TRBV7-8
J: TRBJ2-6
size: once
CDR3: CASSVQGYSGANVLTF
DNA: TGTGCCAGCAGCGTACAGGGGTACTCTGGGGCCAACGTCCTGACTTTC

D: -
V: TRBV6-5
J: TRBJ1-1
size: -
CDR3: CASSSRVSEAFF
DNA: TGTGCCAGCAGTTCCAGGGTTTCTGAAGCTTTCTTT

D: -
V: TRBV5-8
J: TRBJ2-5
size: -
CDR3: CASSLEGREDQETQYF
DNA: TGTGCCAGCAGCTTGGAGGGCAGGGAAGACCAAGAGACCCAGTACTTC

D: TRBD2
V: TRBV19
J: TRBJ2-1
size: -
CDR3: CASSPITSGRAYEQFF
DNA: TGTGCCAGTAGTCCGATAACTAGCGGGAGGGCCTATGAGCAGTTCTTC

D: -
V: TRBV6-6
J: TRBJ1-2
size: -
CDR3: CASSRTSGDRTF
DNA: TGTGCCAGCAGTCGGACGTCGGGTGATAGGACCTTC

D: -
V: TRBV29-1
J: TRBJ1-5
size: -
CDR3: CSVGGGSSNQPQHF
DNA: TGCAGCGTGGGGGGGGGCTCTAGCAATCAGCCCCAGCATTTT

D: TRBD2
V: TRBV10-3
J: TRBJ2-7
size: -
CDR3: CAITREAGLEQYF
DNA: TGTGCCATCACCCGGGAGGCGGGGCTCGAGCAGTACTTC

D: -
V: TRBV5-1
J: TRBJ2-5
size: -
CDR3: CASSLSGPQETQYF
DNA: TGCGCCAGCAGCTTAAGCGGACCACAAGAGACCCAGTACTTC

D: TRBD1
V: TRBV6-6
J: TRBJ1-2
size: -
CDR3: CASSYPPEQGSGYTF
DNA: TGTGCCAGCAGTTATCCTCCGGAACAGGGGTCCGGCTACACCTTC

D: -
V: TRBV7-2
J: TRBJ1-5
size: -
CDR3: CASSLGAGSNQPQHF
DNA: TGTGCCAGCAGCTTAGGGGCGGGTTCCAATCAGCCCCAGCATTTT

D: TRBD1
V: TRBV12-3/TRBV12-4
J: TRBJ1-5
size: -
CDR3: CASRKTGDQPQHF
DNA: TGTGCCAGCAGAAAGACAGGGGATCAGCCCCAGCATTTT

D: -
V: TRBV13
J: TRBJ1-6
size: -
CDR3: CASSLGDSYNSPLHF
DNA: TGTGCCAGCAGCTTAGGGGACAGCTATAATTCACCCCTCCACTTT

D: -
V: TRBV5-1
J: TRBJ1-1
size: -
CDR3: CASSPGGGPVGTEAFF
DNA: TGCGCCAGCAGCCCCGGCGGGGGCCCAGTGGGCACTGAAGCTTTCTTT

D: TRBD1
V: TRBV6-5
J: TRBJ1-3
size: few
CDR3: CASQGQISGNTIYF
DNA: TGTGCCAGTCAGGGACAGATCTCTGGAAACACCATATATTTT

D: -
V: TRBV11-2
J: TRBJ2-7
size: -
CDR3: CASRGTGYEQYF
DNA: TGTGCCAGCAGGGGGACTGGCTACGAGCAGTACTTC

D: -
V: TRBV7-2
J: TRBJ1-1
size: -
CDR3: CASSHIPTGNTEAFF
DNA: TGTGCCAGCAGCCATATCCCGACAGGGAACACTGAAGCTTTCTTT

D: -
V: TRBV28
J: TRBJ2-7
size: -
CDR3: CASTSGAFEQYF
DNA: TGTGCCAGCACCTCGGGTGCATTCGAGCAGTACTTC

D: TRBD1
V: TRBV4-3
J: TRBJ1-1
size: -
CDR3: CASSRDRRDTEAFF
DNA: TGCGCCAGCAGCCGGGACAGGAGGGACACTGAAGCTTTCTTT

D: TRBD1
V: TRBV5-1
J: TRBJ2-7
size: -
CDR3: CASSLGTGIGEQYF
DNA: TGCGCCAGCAGCTTGGGGACAGGGATAGGCGAGCAGTACTTC

D: TRBD2
V: TRBV5-4
J: TRBJ2-2
size: -
CDR3: CASSSLAGGTGELFF
DNA: TGTGCCAGCAGCTCCCTAGCGGGAGGCACCGGGGAGCTGTTTTTT

D: TRBD2
V: TRBV7-3
J: TRBJ2-1
size: -
CDR3: CASSFSGTSWNEQFF
DNA: TGTGCCAGCAGCTTTAGCGGGACAAGTTGGAATGAGCAGTTCTTC

D: TRBD2
V: TRBV2
J: TRBJ2-7
size: -
CDR3: CASSDGGGRYEQYF
DNA: TGTGCCAGCAGTGACGGGGGAGGGAGATACGAGCAGTACTTC

D: TRBD1
V: TRBV6-2/TRBV6-3
J: TRBJ1-5
size: -
CDR3: CASSYLQQGAGNQPQHF
DNA: TGTGCCAGCAGTTACTTACAACAGGGGGCTGGCAATCAGCCCCAGCATTTT

D: TRBD2
V: TRBV28
J: TRBJ2-4
size: -
CDR3: CASRGLTSGVNKNIQYF
DNA: TGTGCCAGCAGGGGGCTGACTAGCGGCGTTAACAAAAACATTCAGTACTTC

D: -
V: TRBV28
J: TRBJ1-2
size: -
CDR3: CASSSRRGSNYGYTF
DNA: TGTGCCAGCAGTTCCCGCCGGGGGTCGAACTATGGCTACACCTTC

D: -
V: TRBV28
J: TRBJ1-5
size: few
CDR3: CAVTGTRGQPQHF
DNA: TGTGCCGTCACCGGGACGCGGGGACAGCCCCAGCATTTT

D: -
V: TRBV6-1
J: TRBJ2-2
size: -
CDR3: CASSENPLALTNTGELFF
DNA: TGTGCCAGCAGTGAAAACCCCCTAGCACTTACGAACACCGGGGAGCTGTTTTTT

D: TRBD2
V: TRBV29-1
J: TRBJ2-1
size: -
CDR3: CSARTSGRAGSYNEQFF
DNA: TGCAGCGCCCGGACTAGCGGGAGGGCCGGATCCTACAATGAGCAGTTCTTC

D: TRBD1
V: TRBV25-1
J: TRBJ1-6
size: once
CDR3: CASNPGTAYNSPLHF
DNA: TGTGCCAGCAATCCCGGGACAGCCTATAATTCACCCCTCCACTTT

D: -
V: TRBV30
J: TRBJ1-5
size: -
CDR3: CAWSPPRTGKDQPQHF
DNA: TGTGCCTGGAGTCCACCTCGGACGGGAAAAGATCAGCCCCAGCATTTT

D: TRBD2
V: TRBV9
J: TRBJ2-5
size: -
CDR3: CATSRGARAGEETQYF
DNA: TGTGCCACCTCGAGGGGGGCGAGAGCGGGAGAGGAGACCCAGTACTTC

D: -
V: TRBV24-1
J: TRBJ2-1
size: -
CDR3: CATSPHESYNEQFF
DNA: TGTGCCACCAGCCCTCATGAGTCTTACAATGAGCAGTTCTTC

D: TRBD1
V: TRBV5-4
J: TRBJ2-7
size: -
CDR3: CASSPRDRGYEQYF
DNA: TGTGCCAGCAGCCCCCGGGACAGGGGCTACGAGCAGTACTTC

D: TRBD2
V: TRBV9
J: TRBJ2-5
size: -
CDR3: CASSVRGLETQYF
DNA: TGTGCCAGCAGCGTGCGGGGGTTGGAGACCCAGTACTTC

D: TRBD2
V: TRBV5-4
J: TRBJ2-3
size: -
CDR3: CASSPRAGGPWTDTQYF
DNA: TGTGCCAGCAGCCCGAGGGCGGGAGGGCCTTGGACAGATACGCAGTATTTT